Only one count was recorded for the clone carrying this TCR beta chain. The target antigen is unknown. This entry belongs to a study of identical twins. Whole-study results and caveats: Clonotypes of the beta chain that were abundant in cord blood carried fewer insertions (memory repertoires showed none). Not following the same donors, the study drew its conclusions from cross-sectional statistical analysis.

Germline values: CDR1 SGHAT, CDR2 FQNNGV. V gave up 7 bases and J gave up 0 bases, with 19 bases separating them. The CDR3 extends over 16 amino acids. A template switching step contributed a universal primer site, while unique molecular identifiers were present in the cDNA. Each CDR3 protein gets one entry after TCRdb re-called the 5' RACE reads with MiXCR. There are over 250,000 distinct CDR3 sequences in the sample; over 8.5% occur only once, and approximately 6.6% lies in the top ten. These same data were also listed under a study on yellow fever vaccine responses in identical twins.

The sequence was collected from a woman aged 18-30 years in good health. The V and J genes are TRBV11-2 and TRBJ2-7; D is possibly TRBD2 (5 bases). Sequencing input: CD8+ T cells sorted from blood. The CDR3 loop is CASTQGTGTYSYEQYF. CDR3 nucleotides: TGTGCCAGCACCCAAGGCACGGGAACCTACTCCTACGAGCAGTACTTC.